The entry below describes one T cell receptor (beta chain). Authors' processing steps: Estimates of nucleated cell counts were drawn from the amplification of reference gene primers. Here immunoSEQ multiplex PCR was the method, and the copy in TCRdb shows in-frame clones only, minus some. For V, J and clone size, that table is used; D and trimming come from the DNA. Of about 150,000 clones listed, roughly four fifths were seen once; the top ten hold about 11%. The CDR3 has 15 amino acids. Germline V gene lookup returns CDR1 GTSNPN and CDR2 SVGIG (reference sequence). V was pared by 0 bases and J by 6 bases, with 17 bases between. The data originate from a study of blood T cell repertoires in COVID-19. Study context: Researchers got acute and convalescent COVID-19 samples from the United States, Italy and Spain. PBMCs, B-cell-depleted T cells, or T cells provided the cDNA or gDNA that made up the material.

The source of this sequence is a man aged 70 or older with active or convalescent COVID-19. The sample comprised peripheral blood. V usage is TRBV30 and J usage is TRBJ1-2; D may be TRBD1 (6 bases). CDR3 protein: CAWSVHPRQDDGYTF. DNA of the CDR3: TGTGCCTGGAGTGTACACCCAAGACAGGATGATGGCTACACCTTC.